This T cell receptor beta chain was sequenced in a study of T cells in tuberculosis. Sorting used thawed, overnight-rested PBMC stained with anti-CD3, a viability dye and GMM-loaded CD1B tetramer. CD1B tetramers were loaded with Rhodococcus equi-derived C32 glucose monomycolate. TCR-alpha and TCR-beta chains were sequenced unpaired. TCRdb's table, derived via immunoSEQ multiplex PCR, lists solely in-frame clones and lacks some. The table lists some 60,000 clones, about four fifths of them singletons, with around 13% in the top ten. The germline V and J ends were trimmed by 5 bases and 2 bases, with 12 bases remaining between them. Germline V gives CDR1 KGHSH, CDR2 LQKENI. The CDR3 totals 14 residues.

V usage is TRBV18 and J usage is TRBJ1-1, with D possibly matching TRBD1 (6 bases). The sequenced sample was CD1b-GMM tetramer-negative cells sorted from PBMCs. This receptor was identified in an adult woman with latent tuberculosis. The CDR3, as DNA: TGTGCCAGCTCATCCTCGACAGGCAACACTGAAGCTTTCTTT. Translated, it gives CASSSSTGNTEAFF.